Below, one T cell receptor beta chain is given with its context. Its antigen is currently unknown. At one end, the junction sequence differs from germline, possibly due to a read error. The data stem from a study of cytomegalovirus exposure and HLA in healthy donors. About the research overall: An earlier analysis found around 100 million unique TCR beta sequences from 200 million or so T cells. Study-wide results and caveats: Prior analysis indicated that the majority of TCR beta V segments exhibited productivity approximately 87% or approximately 30% of the time. As a later analysis revealed, the rate of TCR association differed by HLA locus, with DRB1 most and HLA-C fewest. For cytomegalovirus status, the classifier reportedly gave diagnoses with high specificity and sensitivity.

CDR1 KGHSH and CDR2 LQKENI come from the germline V gene. This CDR3 has 13 amino acids. 60 Vbeta and 13 Jbeta primers were used in PCR. This table comes from immunoSEQ multiplex PCR, and its TCRdb copy is limited to in-frame clones, with some not included. Counted here are about 98,000 clones, around 74% occurring once; the ten biggest clones make up approximately 1.8%. The chain is built from TRBV18 and TRBJ1-1; TRBD1 aligns across 8 bases. This TCR came from a male donor in good health and CMV-seronegative. The sequencing input was PBMCs. CDR3 coding DNA: TGTGCCAGCTCCCCACAGGGGGACACTGAAGCTTTCTTT. Translated, it gives CASSPQGDTEAFF.